Sequencing of this T cell receptor (beta chain) was carried out in a study of blood T cell repertoires in COVID-19. Study overall: COVID-19 samples, acute and convalescent, were from the United States, Italy and Spain.

This CDR3 is 15 amino acids long. V lost 4 bases and J lost 2; bases outside the gene matches: 5. Germline values: CDR1 SEHNR, CDR2 FQNEAQ (reference sequence). The data were produced by immunoSEQ multiplex PCR, yet TCRdb's version contains in-frame clones alone and is incomplete. This sample has around 320,000 clones, with around 89% found just once. This clone has only one observation. Individuals drawn from around 25 US areas were about 18 to 95 years old. Cohort allocation depended upon clinical history that participants reported. The chain links TRBV7-9 to TRBJ1-3, with 7 positions matching TRBD1. The source of this sequence is a woman between 18 and 29 years old with acute COVID-19. The sequenced sample was PBMCs or T cells enriched from blood (not recorded which). CDR3 region: CASSSTGRPGNTIYF. CDR3 sequence (DNA): TGTGCCAGCAGCTCGACAGGGAGACCTGGAAACACCATATATTTT.